The clone carrying this T cell receptor beta chain came up many times. The target antigen is unknown. All sequencing subjects had displayed CD8+CD57+ cell expansion on flow cytometry. Severe acquired aplastic anemia affected all patients. This record comes from a study of CD8+CD57+ T cells in acquired aplastic anemia. Study findings and constraints: Researchers report that 25 to 35 CD8+ CDR3 sequences appeared in both patients and controls.

The TCR beta profiling, which covered VDJ combination and CDR3 sequence, was carried out using genomic DNA as the template. TCRdb fed the reads into MiXCR, producing one record per CDR3 protein. The sample includes 130,000 or so distinct CDR3 sequences, 30% to 45% of them seen just once. Unmatched junction bases numbered 6, after V lost 3 bases and J lost 0 bases. The CDR3 is made up of 17 amino acids. Sequenced material: sorted CD4+, CD8+, or CD8+CD57+ T cells (not recorded which) from PBMCs. This receptor was obtained from a human donor with aplastic anemia. The chain links TRBV12-3 or TRBV12-4 to TRBJ2-3; 10 bases fit TRBD1. CDR3 region: CASSLMTGGISTDTQYF. The CDR3 nucleotides are TGTGCCAGCAGTTTGATGACAGGGGGCATAAGCACAGATACGCAGTATTTT.